This paragraph covers one T cell receptor (beta chain) sequence. The antigen is not known. TCRdb keeps only in-frame clones here, not all; method: immunoSEQ multiplex PCR. The sample includes 25,000 to 30,000 clones, 84% of them seen just once. Documented time point: recipient sample about 28 days before transplant, after cytoreduction. The data were taken from a study of T cell clonotyping in hematopoietic cell transplantation. Study conclusions and caveats: Pathologically expanded recipient clonotypes increased progressively from day 30 to day 180 as diversity fell.

Trimming took off 1 base at V and 8 bases at J, with 11 bases between the two ends. The CDR3 extends over 13 amino acids. Germline V gene data show CDR1 as SGHTA and CDR2 as FQGNSA. V gene TRBV7-2 combines with J gene TRBJ1-2; no clear D. The source material was peripheral blood mononuclear cells, sampled before stem cell transplant. The sequence was obtained from a woman in her fifties or sixties with acute myeloid leukemia. Some clones in this sample may be carry-over from other donors' samples. The CDR3 is CASSLDWVWGYTF. CDR3 bases: TGTGCCAGCAGCTTAGATTGGGTTTGGGGCTACACCTTC.